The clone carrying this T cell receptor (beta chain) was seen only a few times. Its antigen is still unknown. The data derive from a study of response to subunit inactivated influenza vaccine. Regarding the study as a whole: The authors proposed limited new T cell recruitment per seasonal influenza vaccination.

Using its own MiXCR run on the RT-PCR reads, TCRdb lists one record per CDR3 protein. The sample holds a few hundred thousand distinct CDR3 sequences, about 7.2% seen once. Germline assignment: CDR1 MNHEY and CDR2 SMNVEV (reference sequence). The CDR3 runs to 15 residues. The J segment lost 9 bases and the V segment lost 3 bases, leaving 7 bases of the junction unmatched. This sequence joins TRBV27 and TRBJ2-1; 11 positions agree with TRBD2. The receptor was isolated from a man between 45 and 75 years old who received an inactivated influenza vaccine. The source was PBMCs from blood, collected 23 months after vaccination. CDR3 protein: CASSFGSGRAGEQFF. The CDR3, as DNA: TGTGCCAGCAGTTTTGGTAGCGGGAGGGCAGGTGAGCAGTTCTTC.